The 5 T cell receptor beta chains below come from one sample, sequenced in a study of lung T cells in sarcoidosis with Löfgren's syndrome. One entry per CDR3 protein, called by TCRdb with MiXCR from the reads. The table records tens of thousands of distinct CDR3 sequences, 21% of them present only once. The sample taken for sequencing was CD4+ T cells from PBMCs. The source is a human donor with sarcoidosis (Löfgren's syndrome or another form), or a control subject (not recorded which).

This clonotype turned up a few times. The J gene is TRBJ2-1, the V gene TRBV20-1; D might be TRBD2 (7 bases). Trimming cost V 6 bases and J 5 bases, with 17 bases left between them. From germline, CDR1 is DFQATT and CDR2 SNEGSKA (reference sequence). The CDR3 is 14 residues long. CDR3 residues: CSAATGTNDNEQFF. The CDR3 DNA is TGCAGTGCCGCCACAGGGACTAACGACAATGAGCAGTTCTTC.

J is TRBJ1-4 and V is TRBV19; D remains ambiguous. This CDR3 has 14 residues. The V and J ends lost 9 bases and 11 bases respectively, with 22 bases between them. The germline V gene has CDR1 LNHDA and CDR2 SQIVND (reference sequence). CDR3 amino acids: CASVADGSSEKLFF. Written as DNA, the CDR3 is TGTGCCAGCGTCGCGGACGGATCCTCCGAGAAACTGTTTTTT.

The sample holds many counts of this clonotype. The chain carries TRBV20-1 and TRBJ1-2; no reliable D call. This CDR3 comprises 13 residues. Trimming shortened V by 0 bases and J by 8 bases, and 13 bases separated the two germline ends. Germline V gene lookup returns CDR1 DFQATT and CDR2 SNEGSKA (reference sequence). The CDR3 spells CSARDPRDWGYTF. CDR3 bases: TGCAGTGCTAGAGATCCTAGGGATTGGGGCTACACCTTC.

The chain links TRBV7-9 to TRBJ1-2; D not resolved. Germline loops: CDR1 SEHNR, CDR2 FQNEAQ (reference sequence). Trimming cost V 8 bases and J 7 bases, with 14 bases left between them. The length of the CDR3 is 12 residues. In DNA, the CDR3 is TGTGCCAGCGGACGTGACCCGTTTGGCTACACCTTC. This codes for CASGRDPFGYTF.

This clonotype was detected ten times or more. The chain is built from TRBV7-2 and TRBJ2-3; TRBD2 aligns across 8 bases. The germline CDR1 and CDR2 sequences are SGHTA and FQGNSA. Trimming removed 1 base from V and 0 bases from J; junction bases left unmatched: 3. CDR3 size: 16 residues. In DNA, the CDR3 is TGTGCCAGCAGCTTAGGCGGGAGGCCTAGCACAGATACGCAGTATTTT. Protein product: CASSLGGRPSTDTQYF.